This TCR beta chain was identified in a study of blood T cell repertoires in COVID-19. Looking at the study overall: The United States, Italy and Spain supplied acute and convalescent COVID-19 samples. Nucleic acid was either cDNA or gDNA, and it came from T cells, B-cell-depleted T cells, or PBMCs.

Libraries were prepared by immunoSEQ multiplex PCR; TCRdb keeps only in-frame clonotypes and omits some of them. This repertoire shows about 230,000 clones, 80% to 90% found once; its top ten account for roughly 7.8%. The trim removed 0 bases at V and 7 bases at J, leaving 3 bases unmatched. The CDR3 covers 14 residues. Germline V lookup: CDR1 SGDLS, CDR2 YYNGEE. The source is a man aged 35 to 55 with active or convalescent COVID-19. This rearrangement joins TRBV9 to TRBJ1-4; 7 bases map to TRBD1. The sequenced material came from peripheral blood. CDR3 nucleotides: TGTGCCAGCAGCGTAGAGGGGGCAGGTGAAAAACTGTTTTTT. This translates into CASSVEGAGEKLFF.